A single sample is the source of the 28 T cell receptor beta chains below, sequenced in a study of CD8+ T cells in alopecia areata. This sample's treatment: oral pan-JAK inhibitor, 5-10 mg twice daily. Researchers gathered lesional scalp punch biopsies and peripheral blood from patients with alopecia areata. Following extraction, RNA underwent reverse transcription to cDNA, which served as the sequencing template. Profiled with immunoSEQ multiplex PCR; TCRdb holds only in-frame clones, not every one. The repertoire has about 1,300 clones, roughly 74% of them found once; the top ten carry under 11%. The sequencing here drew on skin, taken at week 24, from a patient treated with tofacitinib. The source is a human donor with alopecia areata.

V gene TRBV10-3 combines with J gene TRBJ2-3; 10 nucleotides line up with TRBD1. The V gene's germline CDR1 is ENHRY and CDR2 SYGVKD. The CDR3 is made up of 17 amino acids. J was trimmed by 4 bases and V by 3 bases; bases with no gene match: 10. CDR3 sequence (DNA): TGTGCCATCAGTGATGGGGGACAGGGGTGGCGTGCAGATACGCAGTATTTT. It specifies CAISDGGQGWRADTQYF.

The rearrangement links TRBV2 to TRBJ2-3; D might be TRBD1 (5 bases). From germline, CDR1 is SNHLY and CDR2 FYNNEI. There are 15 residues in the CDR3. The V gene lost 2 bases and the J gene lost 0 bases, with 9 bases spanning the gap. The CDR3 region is CASSESYRSTDTQYF. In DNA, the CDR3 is TGTGCCAGCAGTGAATCGTACAGGAGCACAGATACGCAGTATTTT.

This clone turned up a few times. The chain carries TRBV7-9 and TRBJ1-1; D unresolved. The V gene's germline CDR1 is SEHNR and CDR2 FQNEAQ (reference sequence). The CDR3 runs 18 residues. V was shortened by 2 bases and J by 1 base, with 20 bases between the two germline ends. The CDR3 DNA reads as TGTGCCAGCAGCTTATCTTTCGGAGGGTGGCTGGCGAACACTGAAGCTTTCTTT. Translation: CASSLSFGGWLANTEAFF.

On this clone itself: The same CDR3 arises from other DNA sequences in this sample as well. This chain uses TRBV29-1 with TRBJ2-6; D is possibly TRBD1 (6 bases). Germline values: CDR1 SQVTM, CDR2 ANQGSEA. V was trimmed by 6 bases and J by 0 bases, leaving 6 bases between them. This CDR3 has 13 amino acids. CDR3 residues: CSVRGSGANVLTF. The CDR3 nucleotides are TGCAGCGTCAGGGGCTCTGGGGCCAACGTCCTGACTTTC. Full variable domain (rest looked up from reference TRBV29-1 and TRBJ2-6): SAVISQKPSRDICQRGTSLTIQCQVDSQVTMMFWYRQQPGQSLTLIATANQGSEATYESGFVIDKFPISRPNLTFSTLTVSNMSPEDSSIYLCSVRGSGANVLTFGAGSRLTVL.

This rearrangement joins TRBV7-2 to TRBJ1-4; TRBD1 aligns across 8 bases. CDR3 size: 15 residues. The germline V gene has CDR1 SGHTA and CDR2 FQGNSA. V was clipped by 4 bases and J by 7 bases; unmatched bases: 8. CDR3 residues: CASSSTTGATEKLFF. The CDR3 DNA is TGTGCCAGCAGCTCGACGACAGGGGCGACTGAAAAACTGTTTTTT.

CDR3 region: CASSSRTSGFDTQYF. CDR3 DNA sequence: TGTGCCAGCAGTTCGCGGACTAGCGGCTTTGATACGCAGTATTTT. The chain couples TRBV6-6 to TRBJ2-3; 10 nucleotides line up with TRBD2. In germline, CDR1 is MNHNY, CDR2 SVGAGI (reference sequence). The CDR3 sequence is 15 residues long. V was pared by 4 bases and J by 6 bases, with 7 bases of the junction left unmatched.

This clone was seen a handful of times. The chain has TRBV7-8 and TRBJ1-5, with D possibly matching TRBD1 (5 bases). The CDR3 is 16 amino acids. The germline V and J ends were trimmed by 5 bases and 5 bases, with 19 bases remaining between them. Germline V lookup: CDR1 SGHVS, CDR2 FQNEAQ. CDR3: CASSLSVGRGDQPQHF. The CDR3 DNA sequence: TGTGCCAGCAGCCTCAGTGTAGGCCGGGGGGATCAGCCCCAGCATTTT.

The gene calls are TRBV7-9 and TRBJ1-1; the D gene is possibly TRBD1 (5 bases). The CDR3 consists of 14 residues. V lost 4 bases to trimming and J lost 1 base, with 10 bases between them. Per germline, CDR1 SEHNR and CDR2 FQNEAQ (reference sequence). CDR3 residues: CASSWDGANTEAFF. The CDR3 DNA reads TGTGCCAGCAGCTGGGACGGGGCGAACACTGAAGCTTTCTTT.

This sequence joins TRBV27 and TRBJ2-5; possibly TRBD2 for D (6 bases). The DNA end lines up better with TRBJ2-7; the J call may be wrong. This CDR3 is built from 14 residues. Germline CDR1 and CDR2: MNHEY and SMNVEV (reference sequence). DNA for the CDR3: TGTGCCAGCAGGTCCCTGGGGGGTTTCTACGAGCAGTACTTC. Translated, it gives CASRSLGGFYEQYF.

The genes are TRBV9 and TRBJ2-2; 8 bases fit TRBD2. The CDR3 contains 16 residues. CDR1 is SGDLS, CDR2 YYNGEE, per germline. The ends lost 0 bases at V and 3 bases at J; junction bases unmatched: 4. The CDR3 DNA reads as TGTGCCAGCAGCGTAGAAGTAGCGGGGTACACCGGGGAGCTGTTTTTT. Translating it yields CASSVEVAGYTGELFF.

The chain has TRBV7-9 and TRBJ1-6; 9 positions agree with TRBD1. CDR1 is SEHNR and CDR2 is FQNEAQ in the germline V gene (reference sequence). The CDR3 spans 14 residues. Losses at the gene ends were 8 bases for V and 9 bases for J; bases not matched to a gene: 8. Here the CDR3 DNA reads TGTGCCAGCGCAACCGGGACAGGGTCTTCACCCCTCCACTTT. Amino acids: CASATGTGSSPLHF. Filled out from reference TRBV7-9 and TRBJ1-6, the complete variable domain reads DTGVSQNPRHKITKRGQNVTFRCDPISEHNRLYWYRQTLGQGPEFLTYFQNEAQLEKSRLLSDRFSAERPKGSFSTLEIQRTEQGDSAMYLCASATGTGSSPLHFGNGTRLTVT.

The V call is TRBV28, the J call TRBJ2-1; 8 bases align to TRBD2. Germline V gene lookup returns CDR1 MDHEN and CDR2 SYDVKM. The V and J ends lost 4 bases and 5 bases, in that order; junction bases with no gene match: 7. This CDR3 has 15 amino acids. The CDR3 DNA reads TGTGCCAGCAGTTGGGCCAGCGGGGGAAACAATGAGCAGTTCTTC. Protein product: CASSWASGGNNEQFF. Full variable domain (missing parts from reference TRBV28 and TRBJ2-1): DVKVTQSSRYLVKRTGEKVFLECVQDMDHENMFWYRQDPGLGLRLIYFSYDVKMKEKGDIPEGYSVSREKKERFSLILESASTNQTSMYLCASSWASGGNNEQFFGPGTRLTVL.

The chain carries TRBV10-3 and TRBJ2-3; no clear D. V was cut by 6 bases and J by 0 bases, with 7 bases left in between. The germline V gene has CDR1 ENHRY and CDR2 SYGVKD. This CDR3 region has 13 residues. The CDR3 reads CAIRTDSTDTQYF. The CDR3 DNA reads TGTGCCATCAGAACGGACAGCACAGATACGCAGTATTTT.

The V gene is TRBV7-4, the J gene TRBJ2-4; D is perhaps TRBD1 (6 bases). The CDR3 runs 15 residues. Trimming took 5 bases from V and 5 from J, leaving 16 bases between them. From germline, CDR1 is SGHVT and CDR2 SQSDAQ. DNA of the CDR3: TGTGCCAGCAGCCCAGGGGTCGGCGGGCAAAACATTCAGTACTTC. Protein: CASSPGVGGQNIQYF.

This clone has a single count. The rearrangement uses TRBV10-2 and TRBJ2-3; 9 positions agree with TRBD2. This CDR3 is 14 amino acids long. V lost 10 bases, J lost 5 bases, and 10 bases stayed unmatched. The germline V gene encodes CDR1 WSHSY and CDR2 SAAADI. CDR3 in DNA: TGCGCCACCTCGACTAGCGGAGCTCAAGATACGCAGTATTTT. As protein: CATSTSGAQDTQYF.

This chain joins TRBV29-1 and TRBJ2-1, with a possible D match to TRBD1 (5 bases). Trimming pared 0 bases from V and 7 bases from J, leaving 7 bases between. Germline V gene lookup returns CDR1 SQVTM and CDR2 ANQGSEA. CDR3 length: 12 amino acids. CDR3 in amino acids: CSVEEQANEQFF. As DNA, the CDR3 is TGCAGCGTTGAAGAACAGGCTAATGAGCAGTTCTTC.

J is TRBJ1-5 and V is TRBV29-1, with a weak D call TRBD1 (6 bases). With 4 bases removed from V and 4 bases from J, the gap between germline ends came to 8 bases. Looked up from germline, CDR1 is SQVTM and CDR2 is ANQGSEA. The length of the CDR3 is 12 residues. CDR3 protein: CSVGGLNQPQHF. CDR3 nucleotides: TGCAGCGTTGGGGGGCTTAATCAGCCCCAGCATTTT.

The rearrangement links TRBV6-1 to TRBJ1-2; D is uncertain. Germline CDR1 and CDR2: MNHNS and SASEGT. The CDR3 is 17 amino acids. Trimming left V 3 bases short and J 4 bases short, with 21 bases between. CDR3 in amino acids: CASSEVAGYAETYGYTF. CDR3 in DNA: TGTGCCAGCAGTGAGGTGGCGGGATATGCCGAAACCTATGGCTACACCTTC.

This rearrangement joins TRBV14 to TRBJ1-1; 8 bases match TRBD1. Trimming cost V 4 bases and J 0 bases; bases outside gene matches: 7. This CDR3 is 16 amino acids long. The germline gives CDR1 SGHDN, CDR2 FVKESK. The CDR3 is CASSRRQGRMNTEAFF. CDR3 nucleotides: TGTGCCAGCAGCCGACGACAGGGGCGGATGAACACTGAAGCTTTCTTT.

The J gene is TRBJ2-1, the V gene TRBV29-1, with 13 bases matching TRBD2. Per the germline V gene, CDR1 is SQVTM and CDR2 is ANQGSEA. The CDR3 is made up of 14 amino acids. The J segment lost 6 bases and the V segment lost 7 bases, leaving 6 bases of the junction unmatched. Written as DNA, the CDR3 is TGCAGCGCTAAACTAGCGGGGGGGCTCAATGAGCAGTTCTTC. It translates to CSAKLAGGLNEQFF.

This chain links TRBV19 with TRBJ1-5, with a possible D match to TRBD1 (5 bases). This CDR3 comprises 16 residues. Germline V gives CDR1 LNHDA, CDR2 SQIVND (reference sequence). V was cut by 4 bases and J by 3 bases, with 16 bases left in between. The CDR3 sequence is CASSSRGAQYNQPQHF. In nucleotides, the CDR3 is TGTGCCAGTAGTAGCCGAGGGGCTCAATACAATCAGCCCCAGCATTTT.

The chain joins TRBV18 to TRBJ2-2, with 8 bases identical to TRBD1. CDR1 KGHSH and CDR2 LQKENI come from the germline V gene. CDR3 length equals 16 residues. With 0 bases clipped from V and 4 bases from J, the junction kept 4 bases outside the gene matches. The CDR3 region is CASSPPDRAFTGELFF. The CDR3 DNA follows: TGTGCCAGCTCACCACCGGACAGGGCCTTCACCGGGGAGCTGTTTTTT.

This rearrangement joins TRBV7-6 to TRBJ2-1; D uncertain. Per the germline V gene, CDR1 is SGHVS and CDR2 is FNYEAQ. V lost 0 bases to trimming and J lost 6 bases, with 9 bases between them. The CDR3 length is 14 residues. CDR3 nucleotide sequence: TGTGCCAGCAGCTTAGCGCTGGACCGCAATGAGCAGTTCTTC. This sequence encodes CASSLALDRNEQFF.

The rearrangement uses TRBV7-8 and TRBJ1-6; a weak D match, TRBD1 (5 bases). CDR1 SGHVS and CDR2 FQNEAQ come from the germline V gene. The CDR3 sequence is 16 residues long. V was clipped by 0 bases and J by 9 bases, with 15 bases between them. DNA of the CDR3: TGTGCCAGCAGCTTAGCGATGGGGGAATCGGGTTCACCCCTCCACTTT. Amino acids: CASSLAMGESGSPLHF. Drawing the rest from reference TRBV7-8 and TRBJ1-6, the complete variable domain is GAGVSQSPRYKVAKRGQDVALRCDPISGHVSLFWYQQALGQGPEFLTYFQNEAQLDKSGLPSDRFFAERPEGSVSTLKIQRTQQEDSAVYLCASSLAMGESGSPLHFGNGTRLTVT.

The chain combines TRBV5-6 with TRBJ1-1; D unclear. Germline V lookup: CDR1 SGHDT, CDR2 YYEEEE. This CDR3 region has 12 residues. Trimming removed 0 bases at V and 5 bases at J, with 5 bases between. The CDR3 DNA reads TGTGCCAGCAGCTTGGAGCCGACTGAAGCTTTCTTT. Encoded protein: CASSLEPTEAFF.

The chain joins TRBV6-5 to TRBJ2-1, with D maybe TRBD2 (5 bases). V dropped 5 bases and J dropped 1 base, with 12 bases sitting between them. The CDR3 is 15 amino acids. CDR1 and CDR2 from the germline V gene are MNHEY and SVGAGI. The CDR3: CASSTLAWSYNEQFF. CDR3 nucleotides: TGTGCCAGCAGTACCTTAGCGTGGTCCTACAATGAGCAGTTCTTC.

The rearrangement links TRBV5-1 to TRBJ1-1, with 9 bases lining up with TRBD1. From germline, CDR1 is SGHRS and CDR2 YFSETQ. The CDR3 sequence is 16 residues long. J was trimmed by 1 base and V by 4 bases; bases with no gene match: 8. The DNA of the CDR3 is TGCGCCAGCAGCCCGCAACCGGACAGGGGGAACACTGAAGCTTTCTTT. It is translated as CASSPQPDRGNTEAFF.

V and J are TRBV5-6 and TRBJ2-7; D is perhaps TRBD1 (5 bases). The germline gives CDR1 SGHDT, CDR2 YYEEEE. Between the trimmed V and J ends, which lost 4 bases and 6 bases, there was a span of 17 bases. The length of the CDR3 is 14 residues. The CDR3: CASSPLGRKVEQYF. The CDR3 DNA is TGTGCCAGCAGCCCCCTGGGGCGCAAAGTCGAGCAGTACTTC.